The entry that follows covers one TCR beta chain sequence. The data are from a study of blood T cell repertoires in COVID-19. Study in general: Sites across the United States, Italy and Spain contributed samples from acute and convalescent COVID-19. Nucleic acid was either cDNA or gDNA, and it came from T cells, B-cell-depleted T cells, or PBMCs.

Original data processing: Counts of nucleated cells, estimated from reference gene primer amplification, were obtained. The assay was immunoSEQ multiplex PCR, and TCRdb's table has in-frame clones only and misses some. V and J calls and clone size come straight from that table; D and trimming were deduced from the DNA. The sample lists 75,000 or so clones, 75% to 90% occurring once. The germline V gene encodes CDR1 SEHNR and CDR2 FQNEAQ (reference sequence). V lost 7 bases to trimming and J lost 4 bases; unmatched junction nucleotides: 12. The length of the CDR3 is 16 residues. The origin of this receptor is a woman aged 80 or over with acute or convalescent COVID-19. Sequencing was done on a sample of peripheral blood. V and J are TRBV7-9 and TRBJ1-3, with TRBD1 identical over 8 bases. CDR3 nucleotide sequence: TGTGCCAGCACCCCGGACAGGGTGAGGCCAGGAAACACCATATATTTT. Its translation is CASTPDRVRPGNTIYF.